Sequencing of this T cell receptor beta chain was carried out in a study of blood T cell repertoires in COVID-19. Study context: Sites across the United States, Italy and Spain contributed samples from acute and convalescent COVID-19. T cells, B-cell-depleted T cells, or PBMCs supplied cDNA or gDNA.

Germline lookup yields CDR1 SEHNR and CDR2 FQNEAQ (reference sequence). The CDR3 totals 15 residues. The J segment lost 2 bases and the V segment lost 2 bases, leaving 1 base of the junction unmatched. Profiling relied on immunoSEQ multiplex PCR, and the TCRdb table lists in-frame clones only, not all of them. The data show fewer than 40,000 clones, less than 90% seen once. This chain links TRBV7-9 with TRBJ1-4, with 8 bases fitting TRBD1. The sequence was obtained from a woman aged 80 or older with active or convalescent COVID-19. The sample taken for sequencing was peripheral blood. The CDR3 DNA reads TGTGCCAGCAGCTTACGGACAGGGACTAATGAAAAACTGTTTTTT. Encoded protein: CASSLRTGTNEKLFF.